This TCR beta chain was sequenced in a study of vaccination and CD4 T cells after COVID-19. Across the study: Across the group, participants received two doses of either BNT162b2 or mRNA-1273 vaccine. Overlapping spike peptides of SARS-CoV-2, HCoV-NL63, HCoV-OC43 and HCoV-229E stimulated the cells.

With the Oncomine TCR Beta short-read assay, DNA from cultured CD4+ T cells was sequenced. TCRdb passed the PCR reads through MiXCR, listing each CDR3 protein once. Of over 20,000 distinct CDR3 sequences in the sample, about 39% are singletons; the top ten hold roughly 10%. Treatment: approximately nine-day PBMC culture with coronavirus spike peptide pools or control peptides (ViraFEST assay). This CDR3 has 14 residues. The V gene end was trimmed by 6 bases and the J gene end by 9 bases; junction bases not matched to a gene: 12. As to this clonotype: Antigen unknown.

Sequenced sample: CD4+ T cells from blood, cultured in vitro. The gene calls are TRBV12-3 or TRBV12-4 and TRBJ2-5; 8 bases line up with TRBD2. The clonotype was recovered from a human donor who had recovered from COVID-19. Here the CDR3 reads CASRPGLGGGPQYF. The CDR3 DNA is TGTGCCAGCAGACCGGGACTAGGGGGGGGGCCCCAGTACTTC.